These 7 T cell receptor beta chains were sequenced from one sample in a study of T cell responses to AZD1222 COVID-19 vaccine (dated by TCRdb to the early 2020s). Library generation was performed with the immunoSEQ multiplex PCR assay. In its TCRdb copy, this immuneACCESS table keeps in-frame sequences only and misses some clones. Where compared with another copy, unresolved V genes explain less than half of these, and the others have no known cause. For this sample the table gives about 150,000 clones, of which around nine tenths were detected only once. The ten largest account for 1.6% of the sample. What this sample's time point label stands for: baseline before first vaccination. The material sequenced was peripheral blood, taken on day 0 of AZD1222 vaccination. These receptors were collected from an adult in good health.

The genes are TRBV11-2 and TRBJ1-1; D ambiguous. V shed 1 base and J shed 1 base, with 10 bases lying between them. The CDR3 is 15 amino acids. The germline CDR1 and CDR2 sequences are SGHAT and FQNNGV. The CDR3 region has the DNA TGTGCCAGCAGCTTAGGGATAGGAAAGAACACTGAAGCTTTCTTT. Its protein product is CASSLGIGKNTEAFF.

To note about this clone: Other DNA sequences in this specimen translate into the identical CDR3. The V call is TRBV6-5, the J call TRBJ2-7, with D uncertain. Germline V gives CDR1 MNHEY, CDR2 SVGAGI. The V end was cut by 4 bases, the J end by 2 bases, with 12 bases between. The CDR3 sequence is 14 residues long. The CDR3 is CASSSRTGTYEQYF. CDR3 bases: TGTGCCAGCAGTTCCCGGACGGGTACCTACGAGCAGTACTTC.

J is TRBJ2-2 and V is TRBV5-6; D is possibly TRBD2 (5 bases). Trimming shortened V by 2 bases and J by 3 bases, and 14 bases separated the two germline ends. Looked up from germline, CDR1 is SGHDT and CDR2 is YYEEEE. This CDR3 has 16 amino acids. The CDR3 loop is CASSFRLGVDTGELFF. CDR3 in DNA: TGTGCCAGCAGCTTTCGTTTGGGAGTTGACACCGGGGAGCTGTTTTTT.

The chain joins TRBV2 to TRBJ2-3; D unresolved. V was cut by 7 bases and J by 0 bases, with 5 bases left in between. The CDR3 length is 12 residues. Germline V gene data show CDR1 as SNHLY and CDR2 as FYNNEI. The CDR3 DNA is TGTGCCAGCACGACCAGCACAGATACGCAGTATTTT. Protein product: CASTTSTDTQYF.

For the CDR3, the DNA is TGCGCCAGCAGCTCGGGACAGTTCCAAGAGACCCAGTACTTC. It encodes CASSSGQFQETQYF. The gene calls are TRBV5-1 and TRBJ2-5, with TRBD1 matching over 7 bases. Trimming removed 3 bases from V and 1 base from J; junction bases left unmatched: 3. CDR3 size: 14 residues. Germline V lookup: CDR1 SGHRS, CDR2 YFSETQ.

This chain connects TRBV3-1 (or the pseudogene TRBV3-2) to TRBJ2-2; D possibly corresponds to TRBD1 (5 bases). The CDR3 totals 13 residues. V lost 1 base to trimming and J lost 11 bases, with 11 bases between them. Looked up from germline, CDR1 is LGHDT and CDR2 is YNNKEL (reference sequence). CDR3 in DNA: TGTGCCAGCAGCCAAGTGGGGCAGGGCGAGCTGTTTTTT. Its translation is CASSQVGQGELFF.

The rearrangement links TRBV25-1 to TRBJ1-2; perhaps TRBD1 as D (5 bases). The CDR3 runs to 16 residues. Germline V gene lookup returns CDR1 MGHDK and CDR2 SYGVNS. Trimming took 1 base from V and 0 from J, leaving 12 bases between them. DNA for the CDR3: TGTGCCAGCAGTGAATTGGGGCGGAACGCTAACTATGGCTACACCTTC. This sequence encodes CASSELGRNANYGYTF.